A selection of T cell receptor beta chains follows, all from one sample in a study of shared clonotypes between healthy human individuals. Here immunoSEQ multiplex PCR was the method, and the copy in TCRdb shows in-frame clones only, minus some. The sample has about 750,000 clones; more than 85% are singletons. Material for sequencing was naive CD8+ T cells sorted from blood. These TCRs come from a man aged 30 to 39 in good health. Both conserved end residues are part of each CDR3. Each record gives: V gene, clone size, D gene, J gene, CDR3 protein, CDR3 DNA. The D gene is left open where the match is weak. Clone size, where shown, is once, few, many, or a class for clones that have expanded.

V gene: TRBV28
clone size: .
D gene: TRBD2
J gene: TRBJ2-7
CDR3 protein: CASSLAGARYEQYF
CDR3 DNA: TGTGCCAGCAGTTTAGCGGGAGCTAGGTACGAGCAGTACTTC

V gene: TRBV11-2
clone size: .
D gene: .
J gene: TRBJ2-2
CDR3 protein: CASSQSATGELFF
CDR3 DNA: TGTGCCAGCAGCCAGTCGGCCACCGGGGAGCTGTTTTTT

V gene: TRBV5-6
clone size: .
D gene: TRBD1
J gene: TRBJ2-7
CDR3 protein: CASSAAGTGFHEQYF
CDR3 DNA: TGTGCCAGCAGCGCGGCCGGGACAGGTTTTCACGAGCAGTACTTC

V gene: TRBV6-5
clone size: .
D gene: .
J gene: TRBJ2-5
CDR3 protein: CASSYVNSQETQYF
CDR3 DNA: TGTGCCAGCAGTTACGTTAACAGTCAAGAGACCCAGTACTTC

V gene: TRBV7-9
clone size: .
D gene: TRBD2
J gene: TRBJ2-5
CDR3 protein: CASSWGLAGGETQYF
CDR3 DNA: TGTGCCAGCAGCTGGGGACTAGCGGGAGGAGAGACCCAGTACTTC

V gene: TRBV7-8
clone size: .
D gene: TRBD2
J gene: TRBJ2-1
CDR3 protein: CASSFRLAGGLGAGNEQFF
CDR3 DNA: TGTGCCAGCAGCTTCAGACTAGCGGGAGGATTGGGGGCGGGGAATGAGCAGTTCTTC

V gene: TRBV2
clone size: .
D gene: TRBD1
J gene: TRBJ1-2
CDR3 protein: CASREGTGGSNGYTF
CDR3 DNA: TGTGCCAGCAGGGAAGGGACAGGGGGATCGAATGGCTACACCTTC

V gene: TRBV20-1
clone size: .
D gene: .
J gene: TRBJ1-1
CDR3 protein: CSAYPGLEAFF
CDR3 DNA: TGCAGTGCTTACCCGGGACTTGAAGCTTTCTTT

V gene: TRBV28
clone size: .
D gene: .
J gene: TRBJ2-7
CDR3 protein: CASSLQDSAYEQYF
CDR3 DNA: TGTGCCAGCAGTCTACAAGACAGCGCCTACGAGCAGTACTTC

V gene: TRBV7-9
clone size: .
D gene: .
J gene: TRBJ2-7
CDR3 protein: CASSSTDQDEQYF
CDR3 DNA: TGTGCCAGCAGCTCCACTGACCAAGACGAGCAGTACTTC

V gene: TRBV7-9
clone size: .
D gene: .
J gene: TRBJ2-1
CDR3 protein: CPRGRSYNEQFF
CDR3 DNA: TGTCCCCGGGGGAGATCCTACAATGAGCAGTTCTTC

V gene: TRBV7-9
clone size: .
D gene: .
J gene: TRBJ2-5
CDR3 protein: CASSYAETQYF
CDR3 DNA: TGTGCCAGCAGCTACGCGGAGACCCAGTACTTC

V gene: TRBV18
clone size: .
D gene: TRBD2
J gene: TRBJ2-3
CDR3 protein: CASSPQTSGTPTDTQYF
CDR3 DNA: TGTGCCAGCTCACCCCAGACTAGCGGGACCCCTACAGATACGCAGTATTTT

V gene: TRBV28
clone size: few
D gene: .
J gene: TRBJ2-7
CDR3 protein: CATYGSGYEQYF
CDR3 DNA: TGTGCCACCTACGGGAGTGGCTACGAGCAGTACTTC

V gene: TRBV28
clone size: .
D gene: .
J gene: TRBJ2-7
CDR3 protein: CASSLGGGKQYF
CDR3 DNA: TGTGCCAGCAGTTTAGGAGGTGGGAAGCAGTACTTC

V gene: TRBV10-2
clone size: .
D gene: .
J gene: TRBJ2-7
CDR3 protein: CASSPRTIYEQYF
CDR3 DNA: TGCGCCAGCAGTCCTAGGACTATCTACGAGCAGTACTTC

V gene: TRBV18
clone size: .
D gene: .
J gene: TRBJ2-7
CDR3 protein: CASSPTGRVEQYF
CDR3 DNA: TGTGCCAGCTCCCCCACAGGGAGAGTCGAGCAGTACTTC

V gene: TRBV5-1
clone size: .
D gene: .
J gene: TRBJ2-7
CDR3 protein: CASSSNYEQYF
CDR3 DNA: TGCGCCAGCAGCTCCAACTACGAGCAGTACTTC

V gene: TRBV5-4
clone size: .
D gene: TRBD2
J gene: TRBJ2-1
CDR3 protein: CASSSGLAGRSSYNEQFF
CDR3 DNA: TGTGCCAGCAGCTCGGGACTAGCGGGGCGGAGCTCCTACAATGAGCAGTTCTTC

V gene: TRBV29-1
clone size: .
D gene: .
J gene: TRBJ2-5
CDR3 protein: CSVEISGMGSETQYF
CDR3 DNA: TGCAGCGTTGAAATCTCTGGGATGGGGTCAGAGACCCAGTACTTC

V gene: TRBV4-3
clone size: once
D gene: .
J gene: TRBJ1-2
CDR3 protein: CASSQDRRLDWYGYTF
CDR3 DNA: TGCGCCAGCAGCCAAGACAGGAGGTTGGATTGGTATGGCTACACCTTC

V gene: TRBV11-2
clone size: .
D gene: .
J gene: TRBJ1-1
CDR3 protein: CASSLAVGMGAEAFF
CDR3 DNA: TGTGCCAGCAGCTTAGCTGTGGGGATGGGCGCTGAAGCTTTCTTT

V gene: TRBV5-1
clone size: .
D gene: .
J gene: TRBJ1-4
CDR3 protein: CASSLESWDGDEKLFF
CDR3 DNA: TGCGCCAGCAGCTTGGAATCTTGGGACGGTGATGAAAAACTGTTTTTT

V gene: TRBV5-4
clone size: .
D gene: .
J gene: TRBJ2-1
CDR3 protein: CASSFVEPWVPTYGQFF
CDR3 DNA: TGTGCCAGCAGCTTTGTGGAACCTTGGGTCCCCACTTATGGGCAGTTCTTC

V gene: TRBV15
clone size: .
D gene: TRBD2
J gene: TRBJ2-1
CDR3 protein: CATSRGGGYNEQFF
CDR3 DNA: TGTGCCACCAGCAGAGGGGGGGGTTACAATGAGCAGTTCTTC

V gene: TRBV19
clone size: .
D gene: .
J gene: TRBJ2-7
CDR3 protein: CASRITPTSYEQYF
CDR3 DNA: TGTGCCAGTAGGATCACTCCTACCTCCTACGAGCAGTACTTC

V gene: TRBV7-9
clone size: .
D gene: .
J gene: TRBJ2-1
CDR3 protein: CASSLDGNEQFF
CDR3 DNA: TGTGCCAGCAGCTTAGACGGCAATGAGCAGTTCTTC

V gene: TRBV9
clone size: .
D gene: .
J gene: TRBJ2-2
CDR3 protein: CASSVSGVGELFF
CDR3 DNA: TGTGCCAGCAGCGTGAGCGGCGTCGGGGAGCTGTTTTTT

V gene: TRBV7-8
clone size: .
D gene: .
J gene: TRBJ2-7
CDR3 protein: CASSSPRAGAGSYEQYF
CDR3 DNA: TGTGCCAGCAGCTCACCCCGAGCTGGGGCTGGATCCTACGAGCAGTACTTC

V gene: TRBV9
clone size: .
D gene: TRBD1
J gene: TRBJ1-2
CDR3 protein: CASSETGTGTYGYTF
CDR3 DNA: TGTGCCAGCAGCGAGACCGGGACAGGAACCTATGGCTACACCTTC

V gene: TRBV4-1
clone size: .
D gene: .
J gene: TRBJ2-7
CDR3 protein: CASSRTESYEQYF
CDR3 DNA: TGCGCCAGCAGCCGGACGGAATCCTACGAGCAGTACTTC

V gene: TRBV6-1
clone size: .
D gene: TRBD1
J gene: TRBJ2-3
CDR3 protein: CASSEAPATGGFLTDTQYF
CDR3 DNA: TGTGCCAGCAGTGAAGCACCCGCGACAGGGGGTTTCCTGACAGATACGCAGTATTTT

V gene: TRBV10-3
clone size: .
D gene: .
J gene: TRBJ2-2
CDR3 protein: CATIRPNTGELFF
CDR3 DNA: TGTGCCACAATTCGTCCGAACACCGGGGAGCTGTTTTTT

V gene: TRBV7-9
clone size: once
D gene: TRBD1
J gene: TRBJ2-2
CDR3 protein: CASSQNRDRDTGELFF
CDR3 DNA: TGTGCCAGCAGCCAAAACCGGGACAGGGACACCGGGGAGCTGTTTTTT

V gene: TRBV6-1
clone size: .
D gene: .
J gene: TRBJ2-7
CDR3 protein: CASRGEEEGYEQYF
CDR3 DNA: TGTGCCAGCAGGGGGGAGGAAGAGGGCTACGAGCAGTACTTC

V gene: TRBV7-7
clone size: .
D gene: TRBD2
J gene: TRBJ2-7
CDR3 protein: CASCEAGARADF
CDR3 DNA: TGTGCCTCCTGTGAGGCGGGAGCACGAGCAGACTTC

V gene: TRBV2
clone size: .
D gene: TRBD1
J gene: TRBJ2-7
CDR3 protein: CASRTGNAYEQYF
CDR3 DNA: TGTGCCAGCAGGACAGGGAATGCTTACGAGCAGTACTTC

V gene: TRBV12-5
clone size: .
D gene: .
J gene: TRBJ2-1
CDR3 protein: CASGLVQEAWSNEQFF
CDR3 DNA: TGTGCTAGTGGTTTGGTACAGGAAGCCTGGTCTAATGAGCAGTTCTTC

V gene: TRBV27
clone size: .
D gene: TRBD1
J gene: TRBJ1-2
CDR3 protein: CASSSIDRAGTYGYTF
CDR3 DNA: TGTGCCAGCAGTTCGATTGACAGGGCTGGAACGTATGGCTACACCTTC

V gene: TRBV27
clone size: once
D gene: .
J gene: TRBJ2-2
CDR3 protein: CASSNLGLNTGELFF
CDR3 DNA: TGTGCCAGCAGTAACCTCGGGCTAAACACCGGGGAGCTGTTTTTT

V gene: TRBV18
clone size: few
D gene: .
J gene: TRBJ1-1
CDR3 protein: CASSPTGQNTEAFF
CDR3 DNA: TGTGCCAGCTCACCTACTGGACAGAACACTGAAGCTTTCTTT